The 13 T cell receptor beta chains below all came from one sample that was sequenced in a study of blood T cell repertoires in COVID-19. Assay used: immunoSEQ multiplex PCR; TCRdb lists only in-frame clones, some missing. The top ten hold approximately 0.77% of the sample, which has hundreds of thousands of clones, 80% to 95% seen once. Source material: peripheral blood. The receptors originated from a man in his 60s with COVID-19, enrolled during active disease.

The CDR3 spells CASSLREETGYNEQFF. The CDR3 coding sequence is TGTGCCAGCAGTCTACGTGAAGAGACAGGTTACAATGAGCAGTTCTTC. The chain couples TRBV6-4 to TRBJ2-1; D is perhaps TRBD1 (6 bases). The CDR3 spans 16 residues. Trimming pared 5 bases from V and 4 bases from J, leaving 18 bases between. CDR1 is MRHNA and CDR2 is SNTAGT in the germline V gene.

The chain carries TRBV24-1 and TRBJ1-6, with 7 bases fitting TRBD1. This CDR3 is 15 amino acids long. Losses at the gene ends were 6 bases for V and 5 bases for J; bases not matched to a gene: 6. Germline CDR1 reads KGHDR; CDR2 reads SFDVKD. The chain's CDR3 is CATSRGDRDNSPLHF. The CDR3 bases are TGTGCCACCAGTCGGGGAGACAGGGATAATTCACCCCTCCACTTT.

The CDR3 DNA sequence: TGTGCCAGCAGCCGAGCGGGAGGACCAGATACGCAGTATTTT. Translation: CASSRAGGPDTQYF. The gene calls are TRBV7-9 and TRBJ2-3, with 9 bases matching TRBD2. J gave up 4 bases and V 5 bases, and 4 bases lay outside the gene matches. Germline lookup yields CDR1 SEHNR and CDR2 FQNEAQ (reference sequence). There are 14 residues in the CDR3.

The chain uses TRBV7-2 and TRBJ2-7, with D perhaps TRBD1 (5 bases). V lost 2 bases to trimming and J lost 6 bases, with 5 bases between them. The germline V gene has CDR1 SGHTA and CDR2 FQGNSA. This CDR3 comprises 11 residues. The CDR3 DNA reads TGTGCCAGCAGCTTACAGGGCGAGCAGTACTTC. Translation: CASSLQGEQYF.

This chain connects TRBV7-9 to TRBJ1-1; TRBD1 is a possible D gene (6 bases). Germline V gene data show CDR1 as SEHNR and CDR2 as FQNEAQ (reference sequence). The CDR3 extends over 13 amino acids. V was clipped by 6 bases and J by 5 bases, with 13 bases between them. The CDR3 sequence: CASSHNRDTEAFF. CDR3 bases: TGTGCCAGCAGTCATAACAGGGATACTGAAGCTTTCTTT.

V is TRBV4-1 and J is TRBJ1-2; D perhaps matches TRBD1 (6 bases). The CDR3 runs to 15 residues. Germline CDR1 is MGHRA and CDR2 is YSYEKL. V lost 0 bases, J lost 0 bases, and 8 bases lay in between. The CDR3 loop reads CASSQDGTTNYGYTF. The CDR3 bases are TGCGCCAGCAGCCAAGATGGGACAACTAACTATGGCTACACCTTC.

The J gene is TRBJ2-5, the V gene TRBV5-4; a weak D match, TRBD1 (6 bases). The CDR3 is 14 amino acids. Trimming removed 4 bases at V and 0 bases at J, with 10 bases between. Germline lookup yields CDR1 SGHNT and CDR2 YYREEE (reference sequence). The DNA for the CDR3 is TGTGCCAGCAGCAAAGACAGGTACCAAGAGACCCAGTACTTC. Amino acid sequence: CASSKDRYQETQYF.

V and J are TRBV2 and TRBJ1-1; perhaps TRBD1 as D (5 bases). The V gene's germline CDR1 is SNHLY and CDR2 FYNNEI. The V end was cut by 5 bases, the J end by 0 bases, with 13 bases between. The CDR3 totals 15 residues. The CDR3 loop is CASSRNGQLNTEAFF. CDR3 bases: TGTGCCAGCAGTAGGAACGGACAATTGAACACTGAAGCTTTCTTT.

A single count supports this clone. This chain connects TRBV9 to TRBJ2-7; TRBD1 agrees at 10 bases. This CDR3 spans 16 amino acids. The germline CDR1 and CDR2 sequences are SGDLS and YYNGEE. J lost 3 bases, V lost 0 bases, and 6 bases had no gene match. This chain's CDR3 is CASSVVGTGDLYEQYF. The CDR3 region has the DNA TGTGCCAGCAGCGTAGTAGGGACAGGGGACCTCTACGAGCAGTACTTC.

This clone was seen a few times. V and J are TRBV6-1 and TRBJ1-2; possibly TRBD1 for D (5 bases). Germline V gives CDR1 MNHNS, CDR2 SASEGT. V was cut by 6 bases and J by 4 bases, with 12 bases left in between. The CDR3 consists of 13 residues. The CDR3 bases are TGTGCCAGCAGACAGGACCCTTCCTATGGCTACACCTTC. It encodes CASRQDPSYGYTF.

The gene calls are TRBV5-1 and TRBJ2-1; the match to TRBD2 covers 11 bases. There are 15 residues in the CDR3. Germline V gene data show CDR1 as SGHRS and CDR2 as YFSETQ. Trimming removed 7 bases from V and 8 bases from J; junction bases left unmatched: 11. The CDR3 DNA is TGCGCCAGCTCCCCACTAGCGGGAGTTCCTCATGAGCAGTTCTTC. Translated, it gives CASSPLAGVPHEQFF.

The chain recombines TRBV3-1 (or the pseudogene TRBV3-2) with TRBJ1-5; D may be TRBD1 (6 bases). Trimming shortened V by 4 bases and J by 1 base, and 8 bases separated the two germline ends. This CDR3 has 14 residues. CDR1 is LGHDT, CDR2 YNNKEL, per germline (reference sequence). As DNA, the CDR3 is TGTGCCAGCAGCCTCGGACAGAGCAATCAGCCCCAGCATTTT. It yields the protein CASSLGQSNQPQHF.

This rearrangement joins TRBV11-2 to TRBJ2-7, with 7 nucleotides matching TRBD1. Germline V CDR1 and CDR2: SGHAT, FQNNGV. J was trimmed by 2 bases and V by 5 bases; bases with no gene match: 9. The CDR3 has 15 residues. The CDR3 sequence: CASSINRQGTYEQYF. CDR3 DNA: TGTGCCAGCAGCATTAACAGACAGGGAACCTACGAGCAGTACTTC.